The 14 T cell receptor beta chains presented below share a single source sample, sequenced in a study of blood T cell repertoires in COVID-19 (dated by TCRdb to the early 2020s). Libraries were prepared through the immunoSEQ multiplex PCR assay. Not all clones reach the TCRdb copy of this immuneACCESS table, which keeps in-frame sequences only. Checked studies attribute under half of the gap to unresolved V genes and leave the rest unexplained. This sample gives about 90,000 clones in total; under 95% of them show up just once. Around 2.3% of the sample is in the top ten clones. Specimen: peripheral blood. The receptor set was obtained from a human donor with active COVID-19. The donor label of this sample is uncertain.

The chain recombines TRBV7-9 with TRBJ1-2; no reliable D call. There are 14 residues in the CDR3. CDR1 and CDR2 from the germline V gene are SEHNR and FQNEAQ (reference sequence). The germline V and J ends were trimmed by 5 bases and 8 bases, with 18 bases remaining between them. The CDR3 nucleotides read TGTGCCAGCAGCCCCACGTGGCCGATGTCGGGCTACACCTTC. Amino acid sequence: CASSPTWPMSGYTF.

The genes are TRBV9 and TRBJ2-1, with a tentative D call TRBD2 (7 bases). This CDR3 is 16 amino acids long. Trimming left V 3 bases short and J 4 bases short, with 17 bases between. The V gene's germline CDR1 is SGDLS and CDR2 YYNGEE. CDR3 nucleotides: TGTGCCAGCAGCGGGGAGGGGGTTAACCATTACAATGAGCAGTTCTTC. Translated, it gives CASSGEGVNHYNEQFF.

The chain recombines TRBV19 with TRBJ1-1; 9 bases map to TRBD1. The V segment lost 6 bases and the J segment 2 bases; nucleotides outside the gene matches: 4. The CDR3 loop spans 14 amino acids. The germline V gene has CDR1 LNHDA and CDR2 SQIVND (reference sequence). CDR3 loop: CASRGTGSNTEAFF. DNA for the CDR3: TGTGCCAGTAGGGGGACAGGGAGTAACACTGAAGCTTTCTTT.

The rearrangement uses TRBV6-2 or TRBV6-3 and TRBJ2-7; perhaps TRBD2 as D (6 bases). V lost 2 bases to trimming and J lost 1 base, with 15 bases between them. Per the germline V gene, CDR1 is MNHEY and CDR2 is SVGEGT. The CDR3 runs to 16 residues. CDR3 nucleotides: TGTGCCAGCAGTTACGGGGACTCGTCGAGATCCTACGAGCAGTACTTC. As protein: CASSYGDSSRSYEQYF.

This sequence joins TRBV6-5 and TRBJ1-3; 7 nucleotides match TRBD1. Germline trimming cut 2 bases from V and 2 bases from J; bases unmatched to any gene: 6. There are 16 residues in the CDR3. Looked up from germline, CDR1 is MNHEY and CDR2 is SVGAGI. As DNA, the CDR3 is TGTGCCAGCAGTTACACGGGACAGCGAGCTGGAAACACCATATATTTT. Translation gives CASSYTGQRAGNTIYF.

V usage is TRBV9 and J usage is TRBJ1-1, with 9 nucleotides matching TRBD1. The germline V gene has CDR1 SGDLS and CDR2 YYNGEE. The length of the CDR3 is 15 residues. V was pared by 4 bases and J by 1 base, with 5 bases of the junction left unmatched. CDR3 amino acids: CASSRRDRENTEAFF. In nucleotides, the CDR3 is TGTGCCAGCAGCCGCCGGGACAGGGAGAACACTGAAGCTTTCTTT.

The V and J genes are TRBV13 and TRBJ2-5; 8 bases match TRBD2. Germline V gene data show CDR1 as PRHDT and CDR2 as FYEKMQ (reference sequence). J was trimmed by 0 bases and V by 5 bases; bases with no gene match: 11. This CDR3 is 17 amino acids long. In nucleotides, the CDR3 is TGTGCCAGCAGCCCACCCAGTAGCGGGGCCGACCAAGAGACCCAGTACTTC. The encoded protein is CASSPPSSGADQETQYF.

The gene calls are TRBV18 and TRBJ2-1, with 8 positions matching TRBD1. V lost 3 bases and J lost 4; bases outside the gene matches: 8. The germline V gene has CDR1 KGHSH and CDR2 LQKENI. The CDR3 runs to 16 residues. As DNA, the CDR3 is TGTGCCAGCTCACCGCCGGTCAGGGGGCGATACAATGAGCAGTTCTTC. Its translation is CASSPPVRGRYNEQFF.

The rearrangement joins TRBV6-2 or TRBV6-3 to TRBJ1-1; 8 bases align to TRBD1. The germline V gene encodes CDR1 MNHEY and CDR2 SVGEGT. J lost 4 bases, V lost 5 bases, and 6 bases had no gene match. This CDR3 is 14 amino acids long. The chain's CDR3 is CASSLRGPSTEAFF. The CDR3 DNA reads as TGTGCCAGCAGTCTCAGGGGGCCGAGCACTGAAGCTTTCTTT.

The genes are TRBV7-8 and TRBJ2-7, with TRBD2 matching over 8 bases. CDR1 SGHVS and CDR2 FQNEAQ come from the germline V gene. Germline trimming cut 5 bases from V and 1 base from J; bases unmatched to any gene: 10. This CDR3 contains 16 residues. The chain's CDR3 is CASSRGVAGTSYEQYF. The DNA of the CDR3 is TGTGCCAGCAGCCGAGGGGTAGCGGGGACTTCCTACGAGCAGTACTTC.

The chain recombines TRBV6-2 or TRBV6-3 with TRBJ2-1, with 10 bases aligning to TRBD1. The length of the CDR3 is 17 residues. The V gene end was trimmed by 3 bases and the J gene end by 9 bases; junction bases not matched to a gene: 14. Per the germline V gene, CDR1 is MNHEY and CDR2 is SVGEGT. The CDR3 DNA reads as TGTGCCAGCAGTTATCCCCCCGACGGGACAGGGGTTGGTGAGCAGTTCTTC. It translates to CASSYPPDGTGVGEQFF.

This clone was found once. V usage is TRBV12-3 or TRBV12-4 and J usage is TRBJ1-1; a possible D gene is TRBD1 (5 bases). The V end lost 6 bases, the J end lost 4 bases, and 12 bases lay between the germline ends. The CDR3 is made up of 13 amino acids. The CDR3 is CASRKGEGTEAFF. CDR3 sequence (DNA): TGTGCCAGCAGGAAAGGGGAGGGCACTGAAGCTTTCTTT.

This chain links TRBV10-3 with TRBJ2-7; D not certain. The V and J ends lost 4 bases and 4 bases respectively, with 5 bases between them. The CDR3 runs 11 residues. Per germline, CDR1 ENHRY and CDR2 SYGVKD. CDR3 amino acids: CAISGGYEQYF. In nucleotides, the CDR3 is TGTGCCATCAGTGGCGGATACGAGCAGTACTTC.

This rearrangement joins TRBV28 to TRBJ2-3; 10 positions agree with TRBD2. In germline, CDR1 is MDHEN, CDR2 SYDVKM. The V segment lost 5 bases and the J segment 0 bases; nucleotides outside the gene matches: 5. CDR3 length: 16 residues. This CDR3 reads CASSLQRGGSTDTQYF. The DNA for the CDR3 is TGTGCCAGCAGTCTTCAGCGGGGGGGTAGCACAGATACGCAGTATTTT.